This is a list of T cell receptor beta chains from one sample in a study of post-analysis software for immune sequencing data. TCRdb processed the PCR reads anew with MiXCR; each CDR3 protein has one entry. The table lists 600,000 to 700,000 distinct CDR3 sequences, 59% of them singletons. Material: blood. The receptors stem from a girl under 10 years old with multiple sclerosis. CDR3s include the opening cysteine and the closing phenylalanine or tryptophan. A D gene is named only where the DNA matches it firmly. Clone sizes are given selectively: once, few, many, or a class where the clone is expanded.

many	-	TRBV29-1	TRBJ2-5	CSVPRTEETQYF	TGCAGCGTCCCCCGGACGGAAGAGACCCAGTACTTC
-	-	TRBV20-1	TRBJ2-1	CSARVRGWGAEQFF	TGCAGTGCTAGAGTCCGCGGGTGGGGGGCTGAGCAGTTCTTC
-	-	TRBV29-1	TRBJ2-1	CSVEDPLSGQFF	TGCAGCGTTGAAGACCCTCTTTCGGGGCAGTTCTTC
-	TRBD2	TRBV5-1	TRBJ2-7	CASSLGLAGVREQYF	TGCGCCAGCAGCTTGGGACTAGCGGGAGTACGCGAGCAGTACTTC
-	TRBD2	TRBV29-1	TRBJ2-1	CSGGRAGDNEQFF	TGCAGCGGGGGTAGGGCGGGAGACAATGAGCAGTTCTTC
-	TRBD2	TRBV20-1	TRBJ2-3	CSATPLSGATDTQYF	TGCAGTGCCACTCCTCTGAGCGGGGCCACAGATACGCAGTATTTT
few	-	TRBV27	TRBJ1-2	CASSLLGTYGYTF	TGTGCCAGCAGTTTACTGGGTACCTATGGCTACACCTTC
once	-	TRBV11-3	TRBJ1-1	CASSLDGGASEAFF	TGTGCCAGCAGCTTAGATGGTGGGGCGAGTGAAGCTTTCTTT
-	TRBD1	TRBV20-1	TRBJ1-1	CSARSDRGLGTEAFF	TGCAGTGCTAGATCGGACAGGGGGCTTGGGACTGAAGCTTTCTTT
-	-	TRBV19	TRBJ2-3	CASSILQGITQYF	TGTGCCAGTAGTATACTTCAGGGGATAACGCAGTATTTT
few	TRBD1	TRBV11-2	TRBJ2-4	CASSSLRQGASKNIQYF	TGTGCCAGCAGCTCCCTTCGGCAGGGGGCGAGCAAAAACATTCAGTACTTC
-	-	TRBV5-1	TRBJ2-4	CASSLGTILNIQYF	TGCGCCAGCAGCTTGGGGACTATTCTAAACATTCAGTACTTC
-	-	TRBV7-3	TRBJ2-3	CASSLTQRRNTDTQYF	TGTGCCAGCAGCTTAACGCAGCGGAGGAACACAGATACGCAGTATTTT
-	TRBD1	TRBV29-1	TRBJ2-1	CSASRQGIRETQFF	TGCAGCGCCTCCCGACAGGGGATTAGGGAGACCCAGTTCTTC
-	-	TRBV19	TRBJ2-1	CARSDGRAGNEQFF	TGTGCCAGGAGTGACGGACGAGCGGGTAATGAGCAGTTCTTC
-	-	TRBV7-9	TRBJ1-2	CASSPGEERGYTF	TGTGCCAGCAGCCCTGGGGAGGAGCGGGGCTACACCTTC
-	-	TRBV11-2	TRBJ2-1	CASSLVGAGYNEQFF	TGTGCCAGCAGCTTAGTGGGAGCAGGGTATAATGAGCAGTTCTTC
-	-	TRBV5-8	TRBJ1-5	CASSPGFHSNQPQHF	TGTGCCAGCAGTCCAGGGTTCCATAGCAATCAGCCCCAGCATTTT
many	-	TRBV29-1	TRBJ2-7	CSVEDGQESYEQYF	TGCAGCGTTGAAGATGGCCAGGAGTCCTACGAGCAGTACTTC
few	-	TRBV12-3/TRBV12-4	TRBJ2-5	CASSLNLLGETQYF	TGTGCCAGCAGTTTGAACCTATTAGGTGAGACCCAGTACTTC
-	-	TRBV29-1	TRBJ1-5	CSVGGVLGDSNQPQHF	TGCAGCGTTGGAGGGGTTTTAGGTGATAGCAATCAGCCCCAGCATTTT
-	TRBD2	TRBV20-1	TRBJ2-1	CSARTSGRTNEQFF	TGCAGTGCTAGGACTAGCGGGAGGACTAATGAGCAGTTCTTC